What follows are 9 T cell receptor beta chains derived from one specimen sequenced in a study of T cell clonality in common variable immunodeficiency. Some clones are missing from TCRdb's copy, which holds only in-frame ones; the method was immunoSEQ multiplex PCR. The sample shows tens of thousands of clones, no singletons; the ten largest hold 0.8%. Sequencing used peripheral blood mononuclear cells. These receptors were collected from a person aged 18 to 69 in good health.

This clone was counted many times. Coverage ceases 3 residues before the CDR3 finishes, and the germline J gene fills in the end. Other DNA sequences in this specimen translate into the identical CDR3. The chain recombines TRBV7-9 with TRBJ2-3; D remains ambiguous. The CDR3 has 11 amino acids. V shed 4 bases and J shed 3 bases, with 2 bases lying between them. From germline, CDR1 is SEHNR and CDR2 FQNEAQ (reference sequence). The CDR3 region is CASSSTDTQYF. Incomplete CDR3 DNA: TGTGCCAGCAGCTCAACAGATACG.

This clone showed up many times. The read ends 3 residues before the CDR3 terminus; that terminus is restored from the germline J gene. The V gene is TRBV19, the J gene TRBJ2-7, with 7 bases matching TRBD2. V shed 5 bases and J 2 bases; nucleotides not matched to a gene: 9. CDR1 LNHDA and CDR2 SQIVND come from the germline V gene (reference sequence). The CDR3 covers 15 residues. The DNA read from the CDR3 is TGTGCCAGTAGTGACGAAGGCCGGGGGGCCTACGAG. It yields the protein CASSDEGRGAYE. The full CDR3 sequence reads CASSDEGRGAYEQYF.

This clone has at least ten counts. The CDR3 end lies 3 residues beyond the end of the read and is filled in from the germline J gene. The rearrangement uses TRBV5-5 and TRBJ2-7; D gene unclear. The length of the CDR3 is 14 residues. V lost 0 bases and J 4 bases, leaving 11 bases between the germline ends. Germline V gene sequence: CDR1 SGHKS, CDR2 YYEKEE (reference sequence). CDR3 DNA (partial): TGTGCCAGCAGCTTGGCCGAAAGCCCTTACGAG. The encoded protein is CASSLAESPYE. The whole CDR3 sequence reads CASSLAESPYEQYF.

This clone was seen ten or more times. This CDR3 is CASSPDIRDNSSPLHF. CDR3 DNA, as far as it was read: TGTGCCAGCTCACCTGACATCCGGGACAATTCTTCACCC. The gene calls are TRBV18 and TRBJ1-6; maybe TRBD1 (6 bases). The CDR3 end is not reached by the read, which stops 3 residues before it; the germline J gene fills it in. The V and J ends lost 3 bases and 9 bases respectively, with 18 bases between them. Looked up from germline, CDR1 is KGHSH and CDR2 is LQKENI. The CDR3 extends over 16 amino acids.

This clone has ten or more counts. The CDR3 protein is CASSYLTGPLYNEQFF. The DNA read from the CDR3 is TGTGCCAGCAGTTACTTAACAGGGCCGCTCTACAATGAG. The chain has TRBV6-2 or TRBV6-3 and TRBJ2-1, with D perhaps TRBD1 (6 bases). The CDR3 is cut off 3 residues early in the read; its end comes from the germline J gene. The germline gives CDR1 MNHEY, CDR2 SVGEGT. Trimming stripped 1 base from V and 3 bases from J, with 13 bases between. CDR3 length equals 16 residues.

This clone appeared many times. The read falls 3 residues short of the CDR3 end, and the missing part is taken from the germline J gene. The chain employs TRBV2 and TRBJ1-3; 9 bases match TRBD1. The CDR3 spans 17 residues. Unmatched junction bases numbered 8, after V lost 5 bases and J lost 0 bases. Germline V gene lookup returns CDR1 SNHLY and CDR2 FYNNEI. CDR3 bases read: TGTGCCAGCAGTAAGCTGGGGACAGGGCTCTCTGGAAACACC. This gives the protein CASSKLGTGLSGNT. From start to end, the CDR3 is CASSKLGTGLSGNTIYF. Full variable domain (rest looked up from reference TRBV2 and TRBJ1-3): EPEVTQTPSHQVTQMGQEVILRCVPISNHLYFYWYRQILGQKVEFLVSFYNNEISEKSEIFDDQFSVERPDGSNFTLKIRSTKLEDSAMYFCASSKLGTGLSGNTIYFGEGSWLTVV.

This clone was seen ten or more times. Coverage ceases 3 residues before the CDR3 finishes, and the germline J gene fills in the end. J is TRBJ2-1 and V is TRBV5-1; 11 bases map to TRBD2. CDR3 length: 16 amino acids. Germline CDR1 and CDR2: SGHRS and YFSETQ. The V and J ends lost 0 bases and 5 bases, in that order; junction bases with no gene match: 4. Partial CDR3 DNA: TGCGCCAGCAGCTTGGTCGGGACTAGCGGAAACAATGAG. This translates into CASSLVGTSGNNE. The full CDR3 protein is CASSLVGTSGNNEQFF.

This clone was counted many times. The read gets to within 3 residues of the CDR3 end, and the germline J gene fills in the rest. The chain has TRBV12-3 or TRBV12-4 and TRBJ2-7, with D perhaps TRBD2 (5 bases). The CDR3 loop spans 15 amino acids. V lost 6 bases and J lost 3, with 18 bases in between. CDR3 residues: CASSRKGLLNYEQYF. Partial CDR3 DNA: TGTGCCAGCAGCCGCAAAGGACTGCTGAACTACGAG.

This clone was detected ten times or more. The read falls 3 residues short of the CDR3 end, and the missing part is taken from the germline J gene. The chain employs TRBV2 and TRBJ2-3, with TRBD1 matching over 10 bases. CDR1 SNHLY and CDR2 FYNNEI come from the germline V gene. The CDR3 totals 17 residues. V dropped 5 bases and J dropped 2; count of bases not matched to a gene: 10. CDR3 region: CASSLSGTGVVTDTQYF. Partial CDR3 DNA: TGTGCCAGCAGTCTCTCCGGGACAGGGGTTGTCACAGATACG.